The next 9 T cell receptor beta chains were all read from a single sample in a study of early T cells in non-severe SARS-CoV-2 infection. TCRdb reprocessed the 5' RACE reads with MiXCR, giving one entry per CDR3 protein. This sample has about 67,000 distinct CDR3 sequences; approximately 10% occur once, and the top ten carry roughly 3.8%. Sequenced: whole blood. The receptors derive from an adult who was a healthcare worker with PCR-confirmed SARS-CoV-2 infection or an uninfected control (not recorded which).

This clonotype was counted a few times. The chain employs TRBV10-3 and TRBJ2-3; 7 nucleotides line up with TRBD1. Germline-derived CDR1 and CDR2 are ENHRY and SYGVKD. With V trimmed by 6 bases and J by 2 bases, 2 bases remained unmatched. This CDR3 is 13 amino acids long. This chain's CDR3 is CAIRTGLTDTQYF. The CDR3 DNA sequence: TGTGCCATCAGGACAGGGCTCACAGATACGCAGTATTTT.

The rearrangement links TRBV27 to TRBJ2-7; 12 bases are shared with TRBD2. The CDR3 has 15 amino acids. J was trimmed by 2 bases and V by 4 bases; bases with no gene match: 3. Per the germline V gene, CDR1 is MNHEY and CDR2 is SMNVEV (reference sequence). CDR3 nucleotide sequence: TGTGCCAGCAGTTACGCTAGCGGGGGGGCCTACGAGCAGTACTTC. Translated, it gives CASSYASGGAYEQYF.

J is TRBJ1-1 and V is TRBV6-6, with TRBD1 matching 9 bases. The junction had 10 bases not matched to a gene; V was cut back by 5 bases and J by 0 bases. CDR1 and CDR2 (germline): MNHNY, SVGAGI (reference sequence). The CDR3 runs to 17 residues. The CDR3 sequence is CASSLWTGVGLNTEAFF. In DNA form, the CDR3 reads TGTGCCAGCAGTCTCTGGACAGGGGTAGGATTGAACACTGAAGCTTTCTTT.

This clonotype has a handful of counts. The chain employs TRBV5-1 and TRBJ2-3; TRBD2 is a possible D gene (5 bases). The CDR3 sequence is 15 residues long. Trimming removed 4 bases from V and 2 bases from J, with 14 bases in between. Germline V lookup: CDR1 SGHRS, CDR2 YFSETQ. Here the CDR3 DNA reads TGCGCCAGCAGCCGATCCCGGACTGTCACAGATACGCAGTATTTT. This codes for CASSRSRTVTDTQYF.

This clonotype has a handful of counts. This rearrangement joins TRBV28 to TRBJ2-7; D is undetermined. The CDR3 consists of 12 residues. Trimming took 1 base from V and 3 from J, leaving 4 bases between them. The germline V gene has CDR1 MDHEN and CDR2 SYDVKM. Here the CDR3 DNA reads TGTGCCAGCAGTTTATTAAACTACGAGCAGTACTTC. Translating it yields CASSLLNYEQYF.

The sample holds many counts of this clonotype. The chain uses TRBV30 and TRBJ2-7, with TRBD2 identical over 8 bases. The CDR3 is 14 residues long. The germline V gene has CDR1 GTSNPN and CDR2 SVGIG (reference sequence). V shed 4 bases and J 2 bases; nucleotides not matched to a gene: 7. CDR3: CAWKVFGRAYEQYF. The CDR3 bases are TGTGCCTGGAAAGTGTTCGGGAGGGCCTACGAGCAGTACTTC. Combining the CDR3 with reference TRBV30 and TRBJ2-7 gives the whole variable domain SQTIHQWPATLVQPVGSPLSLECTVEGTSNPNLYWYRQAAGRGLQLLFYSVGIGQISSEVPQNLSASRPQDRQFILSSKKLLLSDSGFYLCAWKVFGRAYEQYFGPGTRLTVT.

The chain couples TRBV5-1 to TRBJ2-7; unclear D gene. Judging by the DNA end, TRBJ2-1 fits better; the J call may be wrong. The CDR3 has 15 residues. Germline V gives CDR1 SGHRS, CDR2 YFSETQ. The CDR3 bases are TGCGCCAGCAGCTTGAATCCGGGCGGTGGCTACGAGCAGTTCTTC. It encodes CASSLNPGGGYEQFF.

Concerning this clonotype: Since a much larger clone is just one base distant, this may be a read error. This rearrangement joins TRBV24-1 to TRBJ2-3, with 13 bases matching TRBD2. The J segment lost 10 bases and the V segment lost 4 bases, leaving 13 bases of the junction unmatched. The CDR3 spans 17 residues. CDR1 is KGHDR, CDR2 SFDVKD, per germline. DNA of the CDR3: TGTGCCACCAGTGACCCCACCGGACTAGCGGGGGCGGATCCGCAGTATTTT. Amino acid sequence: CATSDPTGLAGADPQYF.

This clonotype was seen many times. The chain employs TRBV7-8 and TRBJ1-3; the match to TRBD1 covers 11 bases. The V gene's germline CDR1 is SGHVS and CDR2 FQNEAQ. The CDR3 extends over 16 amino acids. Germline trimming cut 4 bases from V and 2 bases from J; bases unmatched to any gene: 4. DNA for the CDR3: TGTGCCAGCAGCTCAGGACAGGGGGCGGCTGGAAACACCATATATTTT. Residues: CASSSGQGAAGNTIYF.